These 21 T cell receptor beta chains came from one sample sequenced in a study of T-cell memory formation after mild COVID-19. One entry per CDR3 protein, called by TCRdb with MiXCR from the 5' RACE reads. The sample records roughly 340,000 distinct CDR3 sequences, roughly 19% being singletons. Sequenced sample: PBMCs or a T cell subset sorted from them (not recorded which). These receptors were collected from a young man who had mild COVID-19 (a few samples of this study predate the infection). Cell type and time point are not known.

This clonotype was picked up many times. CDR3 DNA sequence: TGTGCCAGCAGCCGTCGACTAGCGGGGGCCCAAGAGACCCAGTACTTC. Protein sequence: CASSRRLAGAQETQYF. The chain has TRBV5-6 and TRBJ2-5, with 12 bases identical to TRBD2. The CDR3 loop spans 16 amino acids. The V and J ends lost 4 bases and 1 base, in that order; junction bases with no gene match: 5. Germline CDR1 is SGHDT and CDR2 is YYEEEE.

This clonotype turned up a few times. The chain couples TRBV18 to TRBJ1-5; D is ambiguous. The CDR3 covers 12 residues. Germline V lookup: CDR1 KGHSH, CDR2 LQKENI. Trimming took 3 bases from V and 7 from J, leaving 7 bases between them. CDR3 bases: TGTGCCAGCTCACCCACGGCACAGCCCCAGCATTTT. Its protein product is CASSPTAQPQHF.

A few counts support this clonotype. V is TRBV7-2 and J is TRBJ2-3, with 10 bases fitting TRBD2. The J segment lost 1 base and the V segment lost 4 bases, leaving 8 bases of the junction unmatched. The CDR3 has 17 amino acids. Per germline, CDR1 SGHTA and CDR2 FQGNSA. In DNA form, the CDR3 reads TGTGCCAGCAGCTCCATCCCAGGGACTAGCGGCACAGATACGCAGTATTTT. Protein product: CASSSIPGTSGTDTQYF.

V and J are TRBV3-1 and TRBJ1-1; D possibly corresponds to TRBD1 (5 bases). The CDR3 is made up of 14 amino acids. V was cut by 1 base and J by 7 bases, with 13 bases left in between. CDR1 and CDR2 from the germline V gene are LGHDT and YNNKEL (reference sequence). CDR3 coding DNA: TGTGCCAGCAGCCAAGGACAGACCCCGCTTGAAGCTTTCTTT. Encoded protein: CASSQGQTPLEAFF.

This clonotype was seen at least ten times. Written as DNA, the CDR3 is TGTGCCAGCTCACCACCGATGACGGGGATGGAGACCCAGTACTTC. Protein product: CASSPPMTGMETQYF. The gene calls are TRBV18 and TRBJ2-5; perhaps TRBD2 as D (5 bases). Germline V gives CDR1 KGHSH, CDR2 LQKENI. This CDR3 is built from 15 residues. Trimming shortened V by 0 bases and J by 5 bases, and 13 bases separated the two germline ends.

This clonotype occurred a few times. This sequence joins TRBV12-3 or TRBV12-4 and TRBJ2-1; the D is unclear. V lost 3 bases and J 9 bases, leaving 12 bases between the germline ends. This CDR3 comprises 13 residues. The DNA of the CDR3 is TGTGCCAGCAGTTTGGGAATACGTGGTGAGCAGTTCTTC. Translated: CASSLGIRGEQFF.

The chain uses TRBV12-3 or TRBV12-4 and TRBJ1-2; D not certain. The CDR3 spans 13 residues. V gave up 3 bases and J gave up 5 bases, with 10 bases separating them. CDR3 loop: CASSFRGGYGYTF. The CDR3 nucleotides read TGTGCCAGCAGTTTTCGGGGAGGATATGGCTACACCTTC.

The chain joins TRBV30 to TRBJ2-2, with 8 bases identical to TRBD2. V trimming: 2 bases; J trimming: 4 bases; junction bases outside the gene matches: 3. The CDR3 runs to 14 residues. Germline V gene lookup returns CDR1 GTSNPN and CDR2 SVGIG (reference sequence). As DNA, the CDR3 is TGTGCCTGGAGTAGCGGGGGAGGCACCGGGGAGCTGTTTTTT. Translation: CAWSSGGGTGELFF.

V usage is TRBV7-2 and J usage is TRBJ1-6; no reliable D call. The CDR3 spans 14 residues. Trimming left V 1 base short and J 7 bases short, with 8 bases between. CDR1 SGHTA and CDR2 FQGNSA come from the germline V gene. CDR3 bases: TGTGCCAGCAGCTTAGGCCTTTCCAATTCACCCCTCCACTTT. Amino acid sequence: CASSLGLSNSPLHF.

This clonotype appeared a few times. J is TRBJ1-6 and V is TRBV5-1; 8 nucleotides match TRBD1. The ends lost 3 bases at V and 10 bases at J; junction bases unmatched: 9. Germline loops: CDR1 SGHRS, CDR2 YFSETQ. CDR3 length: 15 amino acids. CDR3 sequence: CASSSWTGIESPLHF. The CDR3 DNA sequence: TGCGCCAGCAGCTCCTGGACAGGGATAGAATCACCCCTCCACTTT.

This clonotype was detected ten times or more. The J gene is TRBJ2-1, the V gene TRBV7-2, with no clear D. CDR1 SGHTA and CDR2 FQGNSA come from the germline V gene. V shed 7 bases and J shed 10 bases, with 20 bases lying between them. The CDR3 has 14 residues. The CDR3 sequence is CASTANPGSQEQFF. The DNA for the CDR3 is TGTGCCAGCACCGCGAATCCGGGCTCTCAGGAGCAGTTCTTC.

The CDR3 nucleotides are TGTGCCAGCACTCAGACAGGGTCCTACGAGCAGTACGTC. Amino acid sequence: CASTQTGSYEQYV. V gene TRBV28 combines with J gene TRBJ2-7; 7 bases align to TRBD1. The CDR3 is made up of 13 amino acids. V shed 7 bases and J 1 base; nucleotides not matched to a gene: 4. Germline V gene sequence: CDR1 MDHEN, CDR2 SYDVKM.

The chain combines TRBV6-5 with TRBJ1-1; 7 nucleotides line up with TRBD1. Per the germline V gene, CDR1 is MNHEY and CDR2 is SVGAGI. This CDR3 has 15 amino acids. The ends lost 3 bases at V and 4 bases at J; junction bases unmatched: 8. CDR3 nucleotides: TGTGCCAGCAGTTATATGACAGGGTCGGGCACTGAAGCTTTCTTT. Translating it yields CASSYMTGSGTEAFF.

This clonotype was recorded a few times. This chain joins TRBV5-6 and TRBJ2-2; TRBD2 matches at 9 bases. Trimming removed 2 bases from V and 5 bases from J; junction bases left unmatched: 4. This CDR3 has 15 amino acids. Germline loops: CDR1 SGHDT, CDR2 YYEEEE. The CDR3 loop is CASSFGLAMTGELFF. CDR3 bases: TGTGCCAGCAGCTTTGGACTAGCGATGACCGGGGAGCTGTTTTTT. The full variable domain, in which reference TRBV5-6 and TRBJ2-2 provide the parts outside the CDR3, is DAGVTQSPTHLIKTRGQQVTLRCSPKSGHDTVSWYQQALGQGPQFIFQYYEEEERQRGNFPDRFSGHQFPNYSSELNVNALLLGDSALYLCASSFGLAMTGELFFGEGSRLTVL.

Many counts were recorded for this clonotype. The V gene is TRBV5-1, the J gene TRBJ2-1; tentatively, D is TRBD2 (5 bases). Trimming stripped 7 bases from V and 2 bases from J, with 13 bases between. This CDR3 contains 14 residues. Per germline, CDR1 SGHRS and CDR2 YFSETQ. CDR3 sequence (DNA): TGCGCCAGCTTCACGAGCGGTACCTACAATGAGCAGTTCTTC. Its translation: CASFTSGTYNEQFF.

This clonotype showed up just a few times. The chain employs TRBV7-2 and TRBJ2-5, with D uncertain. Trimming removed 5 bases from V and 2 bases from J, with 18 bases in between. CDR1 and CDR2 from the germline V gene are SGHTA and FQGNSA. The CDR3 sequence is 16 residues long. The CDR3 here is CASSRSESADQETQYF. The DNA for the CDR3 is TGTGCCAGCAGCCGTTCGGAGTCAGCCGATCAAGAGACCCAGTACTTC. Full variable domain (outside the CDR3, taken from reference TRBV7-2 and TRBJ2-5): GAGVSQSPSNKVTEKGKDVELRCDPISGHTALYWYRQSLGQGLEFLIYFQGNSAPDKSGLPSDRFSAERTGGSVSTLTIQRTQQEDSAVYLCASSRSESADQETQYFGPGTRLLVL.

This clonotype has at least ten counts. This chain connects TRBV12-3 or TRBV12-4 to TRBJ2-5; D gene unclear. With 2 bases removed from V and 5 bases from J, the gap between germline ends came to 12 bases. The CDR3 is made up of 14 amino acids. This CDR3 is CASSLNVGRETQYF. CDR3 nucleotide sequence: TGTGCCAGCAGTTTAAACGTTGGGCGGGAGACCCAGTACTTC.

CDR3 in amino acids: CASSSSVPGLNQPQHF. As DNA, the CDR3 is TGTGCCAGCAGTTCCTCTGTCCCGGGACTTAATCAGCCCCAGCATTTT. The gene calls are TRBV6-6 and TRBJ1-5; perhaps TRBD1 as D (5 bases). V was clipped by 4 bases and J by 4 bases, with 17 bases between them. This CDR3 has 16 residues. In germline, CDR1 is MNHNY, CDR2 SVGAGI (reference sequence).

The chain employs TRBV2 and TRBJ1-5, with 7 nucleotides matching TRBD1. Germline V CDR1 and CDR2: SNHLY, FYNNEI. The CDR3 runs 15 residues. V lost 5 bases and J lost 4; bases outside the gene matches: 8. The CDR3 protein is CASSYDRVRNQPQHF. CDR3 sequence (DNA): TGTGCCAGCAGTTACGACAGGGTGAGGAATCAGCCCCAGCATTTT. The full variable domain, completed using reference TRBV2 and TRBJ1-5, is EPEVTQTPSHQVTQMGQEVILRCVPISNHLYFYWYRQILGQKVEFLVSFYNNEISEKSEIFDDQFSVERPDGSNFTLKIRSTKLEDSAMYFCASSYDRVRNQPQHFGDGTRLSIL.

V and J are TRBV2 and TRBJ2-7; 7 bases agree with TRBD1. CDR1 and CDR2 from the germline V gene are SNHLY and FYNNEI. The CDR3 loop spans 15 amino acids. V dropped 4 bases and J dropped 1; count of bases not matched to a gene: 7. The CDR3 here is CASSGPGQNSYEQYF. The CDR3 DNA sequence: TGTGCCAGCAGTGGTCCGGGACAGAATTCCTACGAGCAGTACTTC.

The chain employs TRBV29-1 and TRBJ1-2, with D maybe TRBD1 (5 bases). V was trimmed by 4 bases and J by 8 bases, leaving 11 bases between them. Germline CDR1 and CDR2: SQVTM and ANQGSEA. This CDR3 is built from 11 residues. In DNA form, the CDR3 reads TGCAGCGTTGGGCCAGGGTTGGGCTACACCTTC. The encoded protein is CSVGPGLGYTF.